This TCR beta chain was obtained from a study of blood T cell repertoires in COVID-19. Whole-study context: Researchers got acute and convalescent COVID-19 samples from the United States, Italy and Spain.

The ends were cut back, 4 bases at V and 6 bases at J, with 15 bases in the middle. This CDR3 is 15 amino acids long. CDR1 is LGHNA and CDR2 is YNFKEQ in the germline V gene. Source study methods: Cell counts per sample came from amplifying reference gene primers. Measured with immunoSEQ multiplex PCR; TCRdb has only the in-frame clones, and not every one. Clone size and the V and J calls come from that table; the DNA yielded D and trimming. The repertoire holds 65,000 to 90,000 clones, with roughly 89% as singletons. This clonotype originated in a human donor in a cohort sampled during active COVID-19. Sequencing was carried out using peripheral blood. The gene calls are TRBV4-2 and TRBJ2-2; TRBD2 is a possible D gene (6 bases). The CDR3 reads CASSLGSEGAGELFF. CDR3 DNA: TGTGCCAGCAGCCTAGGATCGGAGGGCGCCGGGGAGCTGTTTTTT.